The subject of this entry is one T cell receptor beta chain. This entry is derived from a study of T-cell memory formation after mild COVID-19. 5'RACE, which relied on constant-segment primers, yielded TCR alpha and TCR beta cDNA libraries carrying sample barcodes and UMIs. Via MiXCR, TCRdb re-called the 5' RACE reads, giving one row per CDR3 protein. This sample has 400,000 or so distinct CDR3 sequences, with 15% to 25% found just once. V dropped 0 bases and J dropped 4; count of bases not matched to a gene: 4. Germline CDR1 and CDR2: SGHDT and YYEEEE. The CDR3 runs 16 residues. The sample was PBMCs or a T cell subset sorted from them (not recorded which). This clonotype was obtained from an adult woman who had mild COVID-19 (a few samples of this study predate the infection). Cell type and time point are not known. V is TRBV5-6 and J is TRBJ2-1, with 10 positions matching TRBD2. CDR3 coding DNA: TGTGCCAGCAGCTTGGATCGGACTAGCGGTTACAATGAGCAGTTCTTC. It specifies CASSLDRTSGYNEQFF.